This T cell receptor (beta chain) was documented in a study of T cell changes during pregnancy in multiple sclerosis. The germline V gene encodes CDR1 SGDLS and CDR2 YYNGEE. This CDR3 region has 16 residues. With V trimmed by 3 bases and J by 1 base, 8 bases remained unmatched. Libraries were prepared by immunoSEQ multiplex PCR; TCRdb keeps only in-frame clonotypes and omits some of them. The table has tens of thousands of clones, 92% seen once. This clone was seen a few times. The V and J genes are TRBV9 and TRBJ1-1; 8 bases are a match to TRBD1. Sample: peripheral blood, taken in the first trimester of pregnancy. This TCR was recovered from a female donor in good health, enrolled as a control in a pregnancy study. CDR3 DNA: TGTGCCAGCAGCGCACTTAGGACAGGGAAGAACACTGAAGCTTTCTTT. The encoded protein is CASSALRTGKNTEAFF. Complete variable domain (other parts from reference TRBV9 and TRBJ1-1): DSGVTQTPKHLITATGQRVTLRCSPRSGDLSVYWYQQSLDQGLQFLIQYYNGEERAKGNILERFSAQQFPDLHSELNLSSLELGDSALYFCASSALRTGKNTEAFFGQGTRLTVV.